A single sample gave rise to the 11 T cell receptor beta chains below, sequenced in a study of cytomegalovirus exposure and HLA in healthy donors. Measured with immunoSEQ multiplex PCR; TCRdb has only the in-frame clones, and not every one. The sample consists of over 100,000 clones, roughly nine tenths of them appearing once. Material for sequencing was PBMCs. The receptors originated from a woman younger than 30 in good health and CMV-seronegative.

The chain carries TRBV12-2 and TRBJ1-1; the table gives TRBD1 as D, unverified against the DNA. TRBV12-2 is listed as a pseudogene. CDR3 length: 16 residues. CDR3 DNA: TGTGCAAGTCGCTTACGACAGCTCAGGGGGAACACTGAAGCTTTCTTT. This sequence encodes CASRLRQLRGNTEAFF.

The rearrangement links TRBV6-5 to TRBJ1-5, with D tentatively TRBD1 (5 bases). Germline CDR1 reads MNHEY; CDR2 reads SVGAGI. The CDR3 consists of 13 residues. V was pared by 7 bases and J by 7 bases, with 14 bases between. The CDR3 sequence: CASTRGEEQPQHF. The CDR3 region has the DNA TGTGCCAGCACCCGGGGGGAAGAGCAGCCCCAGCATTTT.

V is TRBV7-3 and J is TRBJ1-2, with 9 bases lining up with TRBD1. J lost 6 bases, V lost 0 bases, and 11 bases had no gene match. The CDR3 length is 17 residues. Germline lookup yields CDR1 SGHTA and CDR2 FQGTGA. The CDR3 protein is CASSLTGGTGKIDGYTF. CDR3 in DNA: TGTGCCAGCAGCTTAACAGGGGGGACAGGGAAGATCGATGGCTACACCTTC.

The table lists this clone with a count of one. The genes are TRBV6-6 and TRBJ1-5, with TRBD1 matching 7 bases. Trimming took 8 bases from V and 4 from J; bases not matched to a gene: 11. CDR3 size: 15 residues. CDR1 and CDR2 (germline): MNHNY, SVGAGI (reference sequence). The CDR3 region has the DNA TGTGCCAGCCGCCGAGACAGGGAACTTAATCAGCCCCAGCATTTT. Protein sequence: CASRRDRELNQPQHF.

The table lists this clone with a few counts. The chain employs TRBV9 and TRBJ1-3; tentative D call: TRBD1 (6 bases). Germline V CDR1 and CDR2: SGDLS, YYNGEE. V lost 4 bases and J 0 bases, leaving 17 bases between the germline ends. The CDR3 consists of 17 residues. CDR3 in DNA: TGTGCCAGCAGCCCATTTCGGACAGCTGGCTCTGGAAACACCATATATTTT. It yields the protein CASSPFRTAGSGNTIYF.

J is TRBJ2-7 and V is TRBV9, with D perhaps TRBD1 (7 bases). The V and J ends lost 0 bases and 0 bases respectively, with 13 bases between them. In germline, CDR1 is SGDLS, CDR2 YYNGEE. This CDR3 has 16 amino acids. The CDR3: CASSVAAGGFSYEQYF. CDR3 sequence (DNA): TGTGCCAGCAGCGTAGCCGCAGGGGGGTTCTCCTACGAGCAGTACTTC.

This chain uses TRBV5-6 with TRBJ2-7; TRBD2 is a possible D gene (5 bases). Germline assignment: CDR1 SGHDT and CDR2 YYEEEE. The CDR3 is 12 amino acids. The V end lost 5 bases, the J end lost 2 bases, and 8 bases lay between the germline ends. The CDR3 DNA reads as TGTGCCAGCAGTAGCGCAACCTACGAGCAGTACTTC. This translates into CASSSATYEQYF.

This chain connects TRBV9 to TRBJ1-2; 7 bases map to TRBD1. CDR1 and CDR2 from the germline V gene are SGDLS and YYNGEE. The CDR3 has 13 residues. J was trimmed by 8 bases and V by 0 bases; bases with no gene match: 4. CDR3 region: CASSVDRGRGYTF. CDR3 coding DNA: TGTGCCAGCAGCGTAGACAGGGGAAGGGGCTACACCTTC.

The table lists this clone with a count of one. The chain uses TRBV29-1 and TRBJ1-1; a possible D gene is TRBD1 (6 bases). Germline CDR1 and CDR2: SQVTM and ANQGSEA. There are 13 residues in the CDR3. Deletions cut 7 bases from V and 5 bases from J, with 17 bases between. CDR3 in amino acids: CSAERGGATEAFF. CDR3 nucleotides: TGCAGCGCCGAACGGGGGGGGGCAACTGAAGCTTTCTTT.

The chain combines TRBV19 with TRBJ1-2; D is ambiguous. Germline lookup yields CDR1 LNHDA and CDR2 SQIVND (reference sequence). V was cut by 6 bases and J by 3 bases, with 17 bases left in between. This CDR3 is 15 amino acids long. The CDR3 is CASREHGALHYGYTF. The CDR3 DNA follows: TGTGCCAGTAGGGAACATGGAGCTCTCCACTATGGCTACACCTTC.

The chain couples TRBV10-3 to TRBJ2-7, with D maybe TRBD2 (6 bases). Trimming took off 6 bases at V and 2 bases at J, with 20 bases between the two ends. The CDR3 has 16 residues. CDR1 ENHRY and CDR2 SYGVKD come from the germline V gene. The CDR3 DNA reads TGTGCCATCAGCTGGTTTTCTTCGGCGGGGACCTACGAGCAGTACTTC. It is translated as CAISWFSSAGTYEQYF.